This TCR beta chain comes out of a study of tumor-infiltrating lymphocytes in localized non-small cell lung cancer. Across the study: Each patient gave resected tumor and non-adjacent uninvolved lung tissue.

Using immunoSEQ multiplex PCR, the repertoire was profiled, and TCRdb retains in-frame clones only, with some absent. The sample shows 11,000 or so clones, around 76% of them seen only once. As for this clone: Its antigen is undetermined.

Study outcomes and limitations: Compared with uninvolved lung, tumors showed higher T cell infiltration by TCRbeta sequencing. Only some patients had TCR sequencing, depending on available tissue.

From germline, CDR1 is LNHDA and CDR2 SQIVND (reference sequence). There are 17 residues in the CDR3. The V gene lost 9 bases and the J gene lost 8 bases, with 28 bases spanning the gap. The receptor comes from a human donor with non-small cell lung cancer. The V call is TRBV19, the J call TRBJ1-4, with a tentative D call TRBD1 (6 bases). The sequenced sample was uninvolved lung tissue not adjacent to the tumor. For the CDR3, the DNA is TGTGCCAGCCAGGGGTGGGGCCAATTCCCCAGCGAGGAAAAACTGTTTTTT. This translates into CASQGWGQFPSEEKLFF.